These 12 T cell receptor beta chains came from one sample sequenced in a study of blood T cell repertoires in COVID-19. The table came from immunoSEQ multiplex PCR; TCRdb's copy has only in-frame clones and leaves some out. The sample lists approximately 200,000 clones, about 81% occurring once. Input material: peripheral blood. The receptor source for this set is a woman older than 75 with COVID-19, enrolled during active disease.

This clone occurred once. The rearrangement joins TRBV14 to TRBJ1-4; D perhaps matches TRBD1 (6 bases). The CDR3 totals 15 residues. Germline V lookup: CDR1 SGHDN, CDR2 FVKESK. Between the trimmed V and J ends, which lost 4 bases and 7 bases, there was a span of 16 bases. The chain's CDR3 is CASSPWGRASEKLFF. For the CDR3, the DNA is TGTGCCAGCAGCCCGTGGGGGCGGGCCAGTGAAAAACTGTTTTTT. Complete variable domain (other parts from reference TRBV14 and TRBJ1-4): EAGVTQFPSHSVIEKGQTVTLRCDPISGHDNLYWYRRVMGKEIKFLLHFVKESKQDESGMPNNRFLAERTGGTYSTLKVQPAELEDSGVYFCASSPWGRASEKLFFGSGTQLSVL.

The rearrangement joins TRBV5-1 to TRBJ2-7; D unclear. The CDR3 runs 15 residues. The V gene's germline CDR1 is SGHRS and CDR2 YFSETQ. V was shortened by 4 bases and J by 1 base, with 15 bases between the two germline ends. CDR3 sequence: CASSLQPASSYEQYF. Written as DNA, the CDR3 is TGCGCCAGCAGCCTACAGCCGGCGAGTTCCTACGAGCAGTACTTC.

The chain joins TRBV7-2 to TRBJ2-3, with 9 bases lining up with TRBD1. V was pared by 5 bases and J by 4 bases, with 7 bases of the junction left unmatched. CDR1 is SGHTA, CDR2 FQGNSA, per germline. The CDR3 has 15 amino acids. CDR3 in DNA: TGTGCCAGCAGCCCGAACAGGGGGCAAGCAGATACGCAGTATTTT. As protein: CASSPNRGQADTQYF.

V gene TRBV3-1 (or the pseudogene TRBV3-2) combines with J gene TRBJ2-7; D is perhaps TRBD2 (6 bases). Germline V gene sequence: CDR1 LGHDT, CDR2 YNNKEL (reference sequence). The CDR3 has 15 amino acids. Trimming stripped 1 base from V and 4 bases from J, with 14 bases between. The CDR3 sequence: CASSQVTGGGYEQYF. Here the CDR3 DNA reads TGTGCCAGCAGCCAAGTAACCGGGGGAGGTTACGAGCAGTACTTC.

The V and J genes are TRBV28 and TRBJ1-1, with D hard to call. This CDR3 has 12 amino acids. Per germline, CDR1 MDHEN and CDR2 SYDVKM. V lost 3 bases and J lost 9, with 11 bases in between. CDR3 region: CASSFGSGQAFF. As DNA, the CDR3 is TGTGCCAGCAGTTTCGGTTCGGGTCAAGCTTTCTTT. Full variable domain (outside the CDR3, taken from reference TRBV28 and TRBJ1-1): DVKVTQSSRYLVKRTGEKVFLECVQDMDHENMFWYRQDPGLGLRLIYFSYDVKMKEKGDIPEGYSVSREKKERFSLILESASTNQTSMYLCASSFGSGQAFFGQGTRLTVV.

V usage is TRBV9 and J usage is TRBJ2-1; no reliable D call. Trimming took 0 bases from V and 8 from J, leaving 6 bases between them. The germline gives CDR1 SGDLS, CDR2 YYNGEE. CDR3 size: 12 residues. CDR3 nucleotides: TGTGCCAGCAGCGTAGGTGTCGATGAGCAGTTCTTC. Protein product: CASSVGVDEQFF. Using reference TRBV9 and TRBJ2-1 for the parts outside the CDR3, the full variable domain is DSGVTQTPKHLITATGQRVTLRCSPRSGDLSVYWYQQSLDQGLQFLIQYYNGEERAKGNILERFSAQQFPDLHSELNLSSLELGDSALYFCASSVGVDEQFFGPGTRLTVL.

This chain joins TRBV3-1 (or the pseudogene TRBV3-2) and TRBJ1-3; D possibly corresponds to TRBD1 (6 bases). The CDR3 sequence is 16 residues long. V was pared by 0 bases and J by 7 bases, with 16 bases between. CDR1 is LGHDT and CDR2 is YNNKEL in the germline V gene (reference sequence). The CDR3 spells CASSQELARGRNTIYF. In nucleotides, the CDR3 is TGTGCCAGCAGCCAAGAGTTAGCCAGGGGCCGGAACACCATATATTTT.

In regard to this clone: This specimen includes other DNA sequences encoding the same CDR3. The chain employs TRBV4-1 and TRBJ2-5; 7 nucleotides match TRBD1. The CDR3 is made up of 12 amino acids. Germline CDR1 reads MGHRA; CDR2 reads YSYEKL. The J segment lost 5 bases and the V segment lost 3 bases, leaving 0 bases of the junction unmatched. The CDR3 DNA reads TGCGCCAGCAGCCAGACAGGGGAGACCCAGTACTTC. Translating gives CASSQTGETQYF.

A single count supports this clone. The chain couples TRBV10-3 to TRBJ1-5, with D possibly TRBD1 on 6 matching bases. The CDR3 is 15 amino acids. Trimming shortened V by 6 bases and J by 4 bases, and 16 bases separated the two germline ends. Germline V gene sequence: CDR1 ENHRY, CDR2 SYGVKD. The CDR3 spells CAISPGTPPNQPQHF. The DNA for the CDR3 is TGTGCCATCAGCCCCGGGACACCCCCAAATCAGCCCCAGCATTTT.

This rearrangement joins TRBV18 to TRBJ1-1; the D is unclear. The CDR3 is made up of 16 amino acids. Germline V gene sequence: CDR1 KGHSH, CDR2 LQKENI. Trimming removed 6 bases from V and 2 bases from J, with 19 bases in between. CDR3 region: CASSPEVLSDNTEAFF. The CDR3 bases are TGTGCCAGCTCGCCCGAAGTACTATCCGACAACACTGAAGCTTTCTTT. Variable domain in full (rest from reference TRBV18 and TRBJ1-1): NAGVMQNPRHLVRRRGQEARLRCSPMKGHSHVYWYRQLPEEGLKFMVYLQKENIIDESGMPKERFSAEFPKEGPSILRIQQVVRGDSAAYFCASSPEVLSDNTEAFFGQGTRLTVV.

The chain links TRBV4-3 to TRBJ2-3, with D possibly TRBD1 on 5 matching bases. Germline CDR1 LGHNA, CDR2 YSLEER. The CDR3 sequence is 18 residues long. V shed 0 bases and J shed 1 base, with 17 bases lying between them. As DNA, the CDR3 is TGCGCCAGCAGCCAAGAAGTTTTTGCAGGGTCGGGCACAGATACGCAGTATTTT. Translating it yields CASSQEVFAGSGTDTQYF.

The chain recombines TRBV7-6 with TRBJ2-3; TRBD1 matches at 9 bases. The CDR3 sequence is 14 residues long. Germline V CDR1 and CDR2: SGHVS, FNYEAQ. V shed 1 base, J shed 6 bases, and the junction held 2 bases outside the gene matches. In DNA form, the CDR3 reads TGTGCCAGCAGCTTAGACAGGGGGCGCGATACGCAGTATTTT. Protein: CASSLDRGRDTQYF.